This T cell receptor beta chain comes out of a study of CD8 T cells in ankylosing spondylitis (TCRdb year 2017). Regarding the study in general: To find TCR variants linked to disease, the study profiled T cell receptor beta repertoires in ankylosing spondylitis patients and healthy donors. The whole study cohort included 108 healthy donors and 25 ankylosing spondylitis patients. Peripheral blood was sampled, and synovial fluid was also collected from ankylosing spondylitis patients.

Here is what the overall study found, with its caveats: A CD8+ phenotype was shown by the disease-linked clones, which were found at relatively low frequencies in peripheral blood. Some TCR beta motif variants had previously been reported in synovial fluid and blood of reactive arthritis patients, which suggested common disease-initiation mechanisms. Blood from ankylosing spondylitis patients appeared to be characterized by a TCR beta motif composed of under 10 highly homologous amino acid variants. According to the report, matched synovial fluid samples from ankylosing spondylitis patients were significantly enriched for the disease-linked clones.

Notes on this clonotype: The antigen it binds to is not known. There are no base qualities to consult, and no much larger clone falls within one base.

The CDR3 numbers 11 residues from cysteine through phenylalanine. Left in the record is the CDR3 DNA by itself, 33 bases read in frame from the first base. From a lookup of the germline V gene, CDR1 and CDR2 are MRHNA and SNTAGT. V gives up 2 bases and J gives up 13 bases, and the segment between their germline ends measures 11 bases. The sequencer was an Illumina HiSeq 2500. Quantitative 5'-RACE with molecular barcodes was used to prepare TCR beta libraries. The published analysis was carried out like this. A new computational method, built on a probabilistic model of VDJ rearrangement, was used to identify disease-linked TCR variants. The public reads were reanalyzed by TCRdb: fastp trimming at Q25, MiXCR alignment, in-frame beta chains only. CDR3 protein duplicates are merged, each entry listing the most common genes and DNA. TCRdb, rather than the study authors, made the V and J calls. A total of 470,000 or so distinct CDR3 sequences appear in this sample, more than 25% of them only once. Jointly, the top ten make up roughly 0.8% of the sample.

The V gene is TRBV6-4 and the J gene is TRBJ2-5; the D gene assignment is ambiguous. The receptor was derived from a male donor with ankylosing spondylitis. The material sequenced was blood, either unsorted or a sorted T cell fraction (not recorded which). The CDR3: CASSDGLPTYF. The sequenced DNA is TGTGCCAGCAGTGACGGGCTTCCAACGTACTTC.